The rows below give T cell receptor beta chains drawn from one sample of a study of T-cell memory formation after mild COVID-19. TCRdb reprocessed the 5' RACE reads with MiXCR, giving one entry per CDR3 protein. The table records around 130,000 distinct CDR3 sequences, approximately 16% of them present only once. Sample: PBMCs or a T cell subset sorted from them (not recorded which). These receptor sequences come from an adult woman who had mild COVID-19 (a few samples of this study predate the infection). Cell type and time point are not known. Both conserved end residues are part of each CDR3. D genes are given only for firm matches. Size is omitted from some rows. Given values are once, few, many or a class for expanded clones.

j_call clone_size d_call v_call cdr3_length cdr3_nt cdr3_aa
TRBJ2-5 NA TRBD2 TRBV7-3 15 TGTGCCAGCAGCTTGGGAGGGACTAACCAAGAGACCCAGTACTTC CASSLGGTNQETQYF
TRBJ2-5 few NA TRBV24-1 11 TGTGCCACCAGTGAGGGAGAGACCCAGTACTTC CATSEGETQYF
TRBJ2-2 NA NA TRBV29-1 12 TGCAGCGCCTTAGGCGGGGCGGGGGAGCTGTTTTTT CSALGGAGELFF
TRBJ2-7 NA TRBD1 TRBV28 15 TGTGCCAGCAGTACCCCGACAGGGAGTGTATACGAGCAGTACTTC CASSTPTGSVYEQYF
TRBJ2-2 NA TRBD2 TRBV30 16 TGTGCCTGGAGCGGACTAGCGGGAGGGCGCACCGGGGAGCTGTTTTTT CAWSGLAGGRTGELFF
TRBJ1-1 many TRBD1 TRBV15 16 TGTGCCACCAGACCGGAGGAGGGGGCGCGGAACACTGAAGCTTTCTTT CATRPEEGARNTEAFF
TRBJ2-7 few TRBD1 TRBV25-1 15 TGTGCCAGCAGTGAGATCGCAGGGGGACCCTACGAGCAGTACTTC CASSEIAGGPYEQYF
TRBJ2-7 NA TRBD1 TRBV29-1 15 TGCAGCGTTGAAGATCCGGGACAGGGGCGACACGAGCAGTACTTC CSVEDPGQGRHEQYF
TRBJ1-2 NA NA TRBV19 14 TGTGCCAGTAGTAAAATTGGGACCAACATCGGCTACACCTTC CASSKIGTNIGYTF
TRBJ1-1 few NA TRBV4-3 13 TGCGCCAGCAGCCAAGAACGACGGACTGAAGCTTTCTTT CASSQERRTEAFF